A selection of T cell receptor beta chains follows, all from one sample in a study of cytomegalovirus exposure and HLA in healthy donors. Clones were read by immunoSEQ multiplex PCR, and TCRdb kept only the in-frame ones, dropping some. The sample consists of 200,000 or so clones, roughly 80% of them appearing once. The specimen was PBMCs. The source is a woman younger than 45 in good health and CMV-seronegative. Each CDR3 is given with its conserved first and last residue. Fields, in order: D gene, clone size, V gene, J gene, CDR3 DNA, CDR3 protein. The D gene is left open where the match is weak. Size is omitted from some rows. Given values are once, few, many or a class for expanded clones.

NA	few	TRBV6-7	TRBJ1-1	TGTGCCCTACGCGCAGGGTCGACCGAAGCTTTCTTT	CALRAGSTEAFF
NA	few	TRBV29-1	TRBJ2-2	TGCAGCGTCATTACCGACAGGAACACCGGGGAGCTGTTTTTT	CSVITDRNTGELFF
TRBD2	NA	TRBV28	TRBJ2-7	TGTGCCAGCAGTCCCCATGGGACTAGCGGGAGGGCCTACGAGCAGTACTTC	CASSPHGTSGRAYEQYF
TRBD1	once	TRBV7-9	TRBJ2-7	TGTGCCAGCAGCCATCCCGGGACACAGGGGGCCCTTTGGGAGCAGTACTTC	CASSHPGTQGALWEQYF
TRBD1	NA	TRBV5-6	TRBJ2-2	TGTGCCAGCAGCTTGGGTGGGACAGGAGTATGGGCCGGGGAGCTGTTTTTT	CASSLGGTGVWAGELFF
TRBD1	few	TRBV7-7	TRBJ2-5	TGTGCCAGCGGCATGGACAGGGAGGAGACCCAGTACTTC	CASGMDREETQYF
NA	NA	TRBV28	TRBJ2-3	TGTGCCAGCAGTTTTGAGGCTAGCACAGATACGCAGTATTTT	CASSFEASTDTQYF
NA	NA	TRBV30	TRBJ2-1	TGTGCCCGAATCTCCACAGGGAACAATGAGCAGTTCTTC	CARISTGNNEQFF
NA	NA	TRBV27	TRBJ2-7	TGTGCCACCTCAAACTACTACGAGCAGTACTTC	CATSNYYEQYF
TRBD1	NA	TRBV18	TRBJ2-7	TGTGCCAGCTCAAGGACAGGGAAAATCTACGAGCAGTACTTC	CASSRTGKIYEQYF
NA	NA	TRBV6-1	TRBJ1-2	TGTGCCAGCAGTAATTCACTTAACTATGGCTACACCTTC	CASSNSLNYGYTF
TRBD2	once	TRBV29-1	TRBJ2-1	TGCAGCGTTGCTAAACCGGGACTAGCGGACAATGAGCAGTTCTTC	CSVAKPGLADNEQFF
NA	NA	TRBV7-9	TRBJ2-3	TGTGCCAGCAGCTTTGCGGTCGGGAAAGGAACAGATACGCAGTATTTT	CASSFAVGKGTDTQYF
TRBD2	NA	TRBV9	TRBJ2-3	TGTGCCAGCAGCTCTCGGGTGGCTAGCGGGATGGCGACGCAGTATTTT	CASSSRVASGMATQYF
NA	few	TRBV11-2	TRBJ2-7	TGTGCCAGCAGCTCGACTTGGACTGCAAGATCCTACGAGCAGTACTTC	CASSSTWTARSYEQYF
TRBD2	NA	TRBV2	TRBJ2-7	TGTGCCAGCAGTGGGACGGGGGGCTACGAGCAGTACTTC	CASSGTGGYEQYF
NA	NA	TRBV29-1	TRBJ1-2	TGCAGCGTTGAAGATCTATCGACGGGATATGGCTACACCTTC	CSVEDLSTGYGYTF
TRBD1	NA	TRBV19	TRBJ1-1	TGTGCCAGTAGTATGGGGACAGTATACACTGAAGCTTTCTTT	CASSMGTVYTEAFF
NA	NA	TRBV21-1	TRBJ2-3	TGTGCCAGCAGCAATAACAGGGGGCCCTTGGATACGCAGTATTTT	CASSNNRGPLDTQYF
TRBD2	NA	TRBV10-3	TRBJ2-3	TGTGCCATCAGTGAGCCCCCCCAGACTAGCGGGAGCTCAGATACGCAGTATTTT	CAISEPPQTSGSSDTQYF
TRBD2	NA	TRBV7-2	TRBJ2-3	TGTGCCAGCAGCTCAGCGGGAGGCGGAGATACGCAGTATTTT	CASSSAGGGDTQYF
NA	once	TRBV11-2	TRBJ1-6	TGTGCCAGCAGCCTGAGCGGGGTTTCACCCCTCCACTTT	CASSLSGVSPLHF
TRBD2	NA	TRBV27	TRBJ2-7	TGTGCCAGCAGCCTGGGACTAGCGGGAGTGGCTTTGTACGAGCAGTACTTC	CASSLGLAGVALYEQYF
NA	NA	TRBV27	TRBJ1-1	TGTGCCAGCAGTTTAAAAGGCAGGGCCCTGAGGACTGAAGCTTTCTTT	CASSLKGRALRTEAFF
NA	NA	TRBV6-1	TRBJ1-1	TGTGCCAGCAGTGAACTCGGGAACACTGAAGCTTTCTTT	CASSELGNTEAFF
NA	NA	TRBV7-9	TRBJ2-5	TGTGCCAGCAGCCTCGGGACTCCGCAAGAGACCCAGTACTTC	CASSLGTPQETQYF
TRBD2	few	TRBV4-2	TRBJ2-5	TGTGCCAGCAGCATACGGACTAGCGGAGTACAAGAGACCCAGTACTTC	CASSIRTSGVQETQYF
NA	few	TRBV6-6	TRBJ2-7	TGTGCCAGCAGTTACTCTTGGAGATCCTACGAGCAGTACTTC	CASSYSWRSYEQYF
TRBD2	NA	TRBV2	TRBJ2-7	TGTGCCAGCAAAGAGAGACTAGCGTCTAAGGAGCAGTACTTC	CASKERLASKEQYF
TRBD1	NA	TRBV7-8	TRBJ2-7	TGTGCCAGCACCCGATCTCGAGGACAGGTCGCCTACGAGCAGTACTTC	CASTRSRGQVAYEQYF
NA	NA	TRBV7-9	TRBJ2-1	TGTGCCAGCAGCTTAGCGGGAGTGTGGTACAATGAGCAGTTCTTC	CASSLAGVWYNEQFF
NA	NA	TRBV4-1	TRBJ1-2	TGCGCCAGCAGCCAAGAGTTCCAGGGTAGGGTCTATGGCTACACCTTC	CASSQEFQGRVYGYTF
NA	NA	TRBV30	TRBJ2-7	TGTGCCTGGAGTCCAGGGTCTGAAAACGAGCAGTACTTC	CAWSPGSENEQYF
TRBD2	once	TRBV6-1	TRBJ2-2	TGTGCCAGCAGTGGACTAGCGGGGGGGCGAAGGGAGCTGTTTTTT	CASSGLAGGRRELFF
NA	NA	TRBV6-5	TRBJ1-1	TGTGCCAGCAGTTACTCCGCGGGACCGTCGAACACTGAAGCTTTCTTT	CASSYSAGPSNTEAFF
NA	once	TRBV9	TRBJ2-7	TGTGCCAGCAGCGTAGACAATAGCCCCCTACCCTACGAGCAGTACTTC	CASSVDNSPLPYEQYF
NA	NA	TRBV19	TRBJ1-1	TGTGCCAGTAGATGGGCGGGTGAAGCTTTCTTT	CASRWAGEAFF
NA	NA	TRBV4-2	TRBJ1-5	TGTGCCAGCAGCGAAGAACAGGGACGCAATCAGCCCCAGCATTTT	CASSEEQGRNQPQHF
NA	NA	TRBV9	TRBJ2-1	TGTGCCAGCAGCGTGGGAGTGGCCGGGAATGAGCAGTTCTTC	CASSVGVAGNEQFF
NA	NA	TRBV2	TRBJ1-1	TGTGCCAGCAGTGGTTCGCGAAGCACTGAAGCTTTCTTT	CASSGSRSTEAFF
TRBD1	NA	TRBV2	TRBJ1-4	TGTGCCAGCAACGAGGACAGGGGGCTTGAAAAACTGTTTTTT	CASNEDRGLEKLFF
TRBD1	NA	TRBV2	TRBJ1-2	TGTGCCAGCACCCTAAACAGGGGAGATGGCTACACCTTC	CASTLNRGDGYTF
NA	once	TRBV30	TRBJ1-4	TGTGCCTGGAGCCGGGGATCTAATGAAAAACTGTTTTTT	CAWSRGSNEKLFF
TRBD2	NA	TRBV28	TRBJ2-7	TGTGCCAGCAGTTCGGGACTAGCGGTCGAGCAGTACTTC	CASSSGLAVEQYF
TRBD1	NA	TRBV5-4	TRBJ2-1	TGTGCCAGCTTTGTCGACAGGGCCATCAATGAGCAGTTCTTC	CASFVDRAINEQFF
TRBD1	NA	TRBV28	TRBJ2-5	TGTGCCAGCAGCCATACAGGGGGCGCGGCCGGTGAGACCCAGTACTTC	CASSHTGGAAGETQYF
TRBD2	NA	TRBV5-4	TRBJ2-3	TGTGCCAGCAGCATACAAGCGGGACGCACAGATACGCAGTATTTT	CASSIQAGRTDTQYF
TRBD2	once	TRBV11-3	TRBJ2-1	TGTGCCAGCAGCCCGCGGGGGAAAGATAACAATGAGCAGTTCTTC	CASSPRGKDNNEQFF
TRBD2	NA	TRBV19	TRBJ2-7	TGTGCCAGCCAATCCGGCGGGAGGGACGAGCAGTACTTC	CASQSGGRDEQYF
TRBD1	NA	TRBV7-9	TRBJ2-2	TGTGCCAGCAGCCCGTCCGGGACAGTAAACACCGGGGAGCTGTTTTTT	CASSPSGTVNTGELFF
NA	NA	TRBV19	TRBJ2-1	TGTGCCAGTAGTATGGTCGGTGTCTTACGGTATGAGCAGTTCTTC	CASSMVGVLRYEQFF
TRBD1	NA	TRBV27	TRBJ2-2	TGTGCCAGCAGTTCGACAGGGGATCTCACCGGGGAGCTGTTTTTT	CASSSTGDLTGELFF
NA	NA	TRBV27	TRBJ1-4	TGTGCCAGCCGCCGCGACAGTCATGAAAAACTGTTTTTT	CASRRDSHEKLFF